One sample yielded the 9 T cell receptor beta chains listed below, sequenced in a study of CD8+ T cells in alopecia areata. In each case, RNA was isolated and then reverse transcribed into cDNA as the sequencing template. Data came from immunoSEQ multiplex PCR; TCRdb stores just in-frame clones and leaves some out. The table has approximately 130,000 clones, less than 50% seen once. Material: NKG2D-low CD8+ T cells sorted from blood. Source of these receptors: a human donor with alopecia areata.

The chain joins TRBV30 to TRBJ2-1, with a weak D call TRBD2 (5 bases). Germline V gives CDR1 GTSNPN, CDR2 SVGIG (reference sequence). V was clipped by 1 base and J by 9 bases, with 7 bases between them. This CDR3 spans 11 amino acids. CDR3 in amino acids: CAWSGSGEQFF. For the CDR3, the DNA is TGTGCCTGGAGTGGGAGCGGTGAGCAGTTCTTC.

The CDR3 DNA follows: TGCAGCGTCCCGACAGGGGTGGGCTACGAGCAGTACTTC. Its translation is CSVPTGVGYEQYF. The rearrangement joins TRBV29-1 to TRBJ2-7, with 8 bases matching TRBD1. J gave up 3 bases and V 6 bases, and 7 bases lay outside the gene matches. CDR1 and CDR2 (germline): SQVTM, ANQGSEA. The CDR3 is 13 residues long.

V usage is TRBV4-1 and J usage is TRBJ2-7, with D unclear. Trimming took 3 bases from V and 5 from J, leaving 8 bases between them. Germline V lookup: CDR1 MGHRA, CDR2 YSYEKL. The CDR3 is 12 residues long. The CDR3, as DNA: TGCGCCAGCAGCCATTCAGGAAACGAGCAGTACTTC. Its protein is CASSHSGNEQYF.

The V call is TRBV27, the J call TRBJ2-5; tentatively, D is TRBD2 (5 bases). Germline CDR1 MNHEY, CDR2 SMNVEV (reference sequence). Trimming left V 2 bases short and J 7 bases short, with 8 bases between. The CDR3 runs 12 residues. This chain's CDR3 is CASSLVGGTQYF. The CDR3 nucleotides read TGTGCCAGCAGTTTAGTCGGAGGGACCCAGTACTTC.

This clone was seen more than once but under ten times. The junction and the germline gene differ at one end; a read error may be behind it. The sample has other DNA sequences that encode this CDR3 too. This chain connects TRBV29-1 to TRBJ2-7; tentatively, D is TRBD1 (5 bases). Germline lookup yields CDR1 SQVTM and CDR2 ANQGSEA. CDR3 length equals 12 residues. This CDR3 reads CSVEDSSYEQYF. CDR3 DNA sequence: TGCAGCGTAGAAGACAGTTCCTACGAGCAGTACTTC.

The DNA of the CDR3 is TGTGCCAGCAGCACCGGGGACGGCCAAGAGACCCAGTACTTC. Amino acid sequence: CASSTGDGQETQYF. The J gene is TRBJ2-5, the V gene TRBV5-4; the D gene could be TRBD1 or TRBD2 (5 bases each). This CDR3 has 14 amino acids. Trimming shortened V by 4 bases and J by 1 base, and 11 bases separated the two germline ends. Germline V gives CDR1 SGHNT, CDR2 YYREEE (reference sequence).

This clone was seen a few times. The chain uses TRBV29-1 and TRBJ2-7; the D is unclear. Trimming pared 0 bases from V and 6 bases from J, leaving 9 bases between. CDR3 length: 12 residues. Germline loops: CDR1 SQVTM, CDR2 ANQGSEA. The DNA of the CDR3 is TGCAGCGTTGAAGATTACACTGCCGAGCAGTACTTC. It yields the protein CSVEDYTAEQYF.

The rearrangement uses TRBV30 and TRBJ2-3, with TRBD1 identical over 8 bases. The CDR3 is 16 amino acids. Germline V gives CDR1 GTSNPN, CDR2 SVGIG (reference sequence). V gave up 5 bases and J gave up 0 bases; unmatched junction bases: 10. CDR3 residues: CAWSTGTGDSTDTQYF. The CDR3 DNA reads TGTGCCTGGTCGACCGGGACAGGCGATAGCACAGATACGCAGTATTTT.

This clone was counted a few times. The J gene is TRBJ1-1, the V gene TRBV5-4; D ambiguous. The CDR3 consists of 11 residues. CDR1 is SGHNT and CDR2 is YYREEE in the germline V gene (reference sequence). V dropped 2 bases and J dropped 5 bases, with 4 bases sitting between them. CDR3: CASSFGTEAFF. The CDR3 DNA is TGTGCCAGCAGCTTTGGGACTGAAGCTTTCTTT.